This T cell receptor (beta chain) stems from a study of neurological immune-mediated disorders. The CDR3 is 11 residues long. V trimming: 9 bases; J trimming: 9 bases; junction bases outside the gene matches: 2. From germline, CDR1 is SNHLY and CDR2 FYNNEI. Use was made of approximately 980,000 CD4+ or CD8+ T cells in sorted libraries. Findings of the study overall: Multiple sclerosis patients had less TCR clonal expansion than even healthy controls, unlike HTLV-1-associated myelopathy.

Each CDR3 protein gets one entry after TCRdb re-called the 5' RACE reads with MiXCR. Found here are some 16,000 distinct CDR3 sequences, roughly 9% of them singletons; the top ten hold 43%. About this clonotype: Its antigen is still unknown.

This chain uses TRBV2 with TRBJ2-1; TRBD2 aligns across 10 bases. Sample: CD8+ T cells from blood. This receptor was identified in a man aged 50-59 years in good health. CDR3 nucleotides: TGTGCCAGAGGGACTAGCGTTGAGCAGTTCTTC. The encoded protein is CARGTSVEQFF.